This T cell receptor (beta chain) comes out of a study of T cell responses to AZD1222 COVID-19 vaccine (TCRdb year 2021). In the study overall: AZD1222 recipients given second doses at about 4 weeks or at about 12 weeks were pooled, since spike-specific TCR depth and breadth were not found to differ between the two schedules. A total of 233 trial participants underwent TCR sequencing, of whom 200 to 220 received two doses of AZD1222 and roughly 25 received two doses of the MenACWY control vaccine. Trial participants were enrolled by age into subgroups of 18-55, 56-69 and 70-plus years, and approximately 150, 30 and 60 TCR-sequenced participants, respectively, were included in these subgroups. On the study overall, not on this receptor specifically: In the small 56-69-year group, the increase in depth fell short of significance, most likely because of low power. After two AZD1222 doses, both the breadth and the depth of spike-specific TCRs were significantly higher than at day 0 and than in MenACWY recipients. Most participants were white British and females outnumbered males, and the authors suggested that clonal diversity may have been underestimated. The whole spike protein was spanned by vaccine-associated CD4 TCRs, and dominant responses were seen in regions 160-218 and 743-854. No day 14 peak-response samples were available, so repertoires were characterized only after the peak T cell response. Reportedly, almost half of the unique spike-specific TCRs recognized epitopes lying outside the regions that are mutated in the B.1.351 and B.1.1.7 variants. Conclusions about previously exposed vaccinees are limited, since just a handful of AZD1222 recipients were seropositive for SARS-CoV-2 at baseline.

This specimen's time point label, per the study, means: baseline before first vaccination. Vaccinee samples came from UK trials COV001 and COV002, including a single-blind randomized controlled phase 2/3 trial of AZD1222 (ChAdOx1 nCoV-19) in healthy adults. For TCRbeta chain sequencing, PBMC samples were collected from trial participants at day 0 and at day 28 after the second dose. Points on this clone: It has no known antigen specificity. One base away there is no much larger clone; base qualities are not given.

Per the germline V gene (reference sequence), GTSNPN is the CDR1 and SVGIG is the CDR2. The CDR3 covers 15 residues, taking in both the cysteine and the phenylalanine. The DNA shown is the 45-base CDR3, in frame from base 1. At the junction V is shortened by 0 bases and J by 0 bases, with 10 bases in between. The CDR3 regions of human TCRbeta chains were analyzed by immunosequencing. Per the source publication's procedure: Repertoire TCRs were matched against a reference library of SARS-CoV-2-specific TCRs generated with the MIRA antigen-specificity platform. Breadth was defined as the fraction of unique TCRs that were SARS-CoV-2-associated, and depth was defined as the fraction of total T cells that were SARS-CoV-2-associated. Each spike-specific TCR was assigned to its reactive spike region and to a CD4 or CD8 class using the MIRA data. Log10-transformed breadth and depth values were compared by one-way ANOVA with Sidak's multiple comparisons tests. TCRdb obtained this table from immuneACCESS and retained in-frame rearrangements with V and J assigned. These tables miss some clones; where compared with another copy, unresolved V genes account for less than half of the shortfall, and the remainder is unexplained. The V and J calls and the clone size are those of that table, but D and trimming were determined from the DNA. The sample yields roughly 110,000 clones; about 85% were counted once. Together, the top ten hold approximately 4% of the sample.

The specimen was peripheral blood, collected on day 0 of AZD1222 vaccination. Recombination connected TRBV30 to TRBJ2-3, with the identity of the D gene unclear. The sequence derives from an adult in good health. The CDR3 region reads CAWSVELPSTDTQYF. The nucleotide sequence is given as TGTGCCTGGAGTGTAGAACTACCTAGCACAGATACGCAGTATTTT.